The 4 T cell receptor beta chains reported below all come from one sample, sequenced in a study of blood T cell repertoires in COVID-19. Sequencing used immunoSEQ multiplex PCR; TCRdb keeps in-frame clones, though not all of them. The sample lists some 150,000 clones, around nine tenths seen once, with 8.6% in the top ten. The sample comprised peripheral blood. These receptors all stem from a woman aged 50 to 60 with active or convalescent COVID-19.

This chain joins TRBV18 and TRBJ2-1; D uncertain. Trimming pared 1 base from V and 0 bases from J, leaving 10 bases between. The CDR3 spans 16 residues. CDR1 KGHSH and CDR2 LQKENI come from the germline V gene. Here the CDR3 DNA reads TGTGCCAGCTCACCACGGGCAGCCCTCTCCTACAATGAGCAGTTCTTC. Translation gives CASSPRAALSYNEQFF. Full variable domain (rest looked up from reference TRBV18 and TRBJ2-1): NAGVMQNPRHLVRRRGQEARLRCSPMKGHSHVYWYRQLPEEGLKFMVYLQKENIIDESGMPKERFSAEFPKEGPSILRIQQVVRGDSAAYFCASSPRAALSYNEQFFGPGTRLTVL.

The count of this clone is one. The rearrangement links TRBV5-5 to TRBJ2-3; TRBD1 agrees at 8 bases. V lost 4 bases and J lost 1; bases outside the gene matches: 2. Germline V gives CDR1 SGHKS, CDR2 YYEKEE (reference sequence). The CDR3 has 14 residues. Here the CDR3 reads CASSPGQGTDTQYF. As DNA, the CDR3 is TGTGCCAGCAGCCCGGGACAGGGCACAGATACGCAGTATTTT.

This chain links TRBV7-2 with TRBJ2-7; 11 bases are shared with TRBD2. Germline CDR1 reads SGHTA; CDR2 reads FQGNSA. V lost 4 bases to trimming and J lost 4 bases; unmatched junction nucleotides: 12. This CDR3 contains 17 residues. As DNA, the CDR3 is TGTGCCAGCAGCTCAGGGCCCCTAGCGGGGGGCCCATACGAGCAGTACTTC. It yields the protein CASSSGPLAGGPYEQYF.

The rearrangement uses TRBV28 and TRBJ1-3; D possibly corresponds to TRBD1 (6 bases). Trimming removed 5 bases at V and 2 bases at J, with 16 bases between. The CDR3 loop spans 16 amino acids. CDR1 MDHEN and CDR2 SYDVKM come from the germline V gene. The CDR3 here is CASSPSQGIAGNTIYF. Here the CDR3 DNA reads TGTGCCAGCAGTCCGTCCCAGGGGATCGCTGGAAACACCATATATTTT.